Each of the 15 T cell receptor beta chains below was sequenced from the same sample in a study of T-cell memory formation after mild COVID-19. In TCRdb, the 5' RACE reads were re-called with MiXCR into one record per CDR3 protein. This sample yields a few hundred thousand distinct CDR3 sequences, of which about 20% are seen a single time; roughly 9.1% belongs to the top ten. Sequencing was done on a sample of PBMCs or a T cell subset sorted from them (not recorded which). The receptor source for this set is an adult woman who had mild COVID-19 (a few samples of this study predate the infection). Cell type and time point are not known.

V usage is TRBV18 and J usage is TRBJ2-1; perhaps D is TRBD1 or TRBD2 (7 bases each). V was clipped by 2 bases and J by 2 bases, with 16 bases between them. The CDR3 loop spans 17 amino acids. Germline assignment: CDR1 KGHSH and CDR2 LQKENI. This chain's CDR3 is CASSPSGTALTYNEQFF. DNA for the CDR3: TGTGCCAGCTCACCAAGCGGGACAGCTCTAACCTACAATGAGCAGTTCTTC. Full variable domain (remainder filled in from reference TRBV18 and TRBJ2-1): NAGVMQNPRHLVRRRGQEARLRCSPMKGHSHVYWYRQLPEEGLKFMVYLQKENIIDESGMPKERFSAEFPKEGPSILRIQQVVRGDSAAYFCASSPSGTALTYNEQFFGPGTRLTVL.

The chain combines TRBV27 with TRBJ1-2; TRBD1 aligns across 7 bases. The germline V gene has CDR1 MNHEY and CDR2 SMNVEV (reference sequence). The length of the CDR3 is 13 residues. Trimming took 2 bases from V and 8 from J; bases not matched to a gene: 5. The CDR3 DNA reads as TGTGCCAGCAGTTTAAAGCAGGGGGAGGGCTACACCTTC. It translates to CASSLKQGEGYTF.

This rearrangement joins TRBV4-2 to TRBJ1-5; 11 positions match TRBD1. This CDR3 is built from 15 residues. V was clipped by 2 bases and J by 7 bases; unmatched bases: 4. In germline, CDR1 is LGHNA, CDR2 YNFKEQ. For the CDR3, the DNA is TGTGCCAGCAGCCAAACCGGACAGGGGGCCCAGCCCCAGCATTTT. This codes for CASSQTGQGAQPQHF.

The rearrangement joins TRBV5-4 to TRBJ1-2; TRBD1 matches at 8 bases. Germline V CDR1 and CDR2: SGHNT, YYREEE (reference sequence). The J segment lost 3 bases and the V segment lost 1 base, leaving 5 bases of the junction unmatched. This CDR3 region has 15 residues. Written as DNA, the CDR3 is TGTGCCAGCAGCTTGTCCCCGGGACAGGACTATGGCTACACCTTC. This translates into CASSLSPGQDYGYTF.

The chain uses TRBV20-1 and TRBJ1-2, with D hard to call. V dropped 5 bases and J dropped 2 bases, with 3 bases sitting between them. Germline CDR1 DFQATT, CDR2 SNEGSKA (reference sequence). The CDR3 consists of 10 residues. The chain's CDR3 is CSAGNYGYTF. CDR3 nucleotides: TGCAGTGCTGGGAACTATGGCTACACCTTC.

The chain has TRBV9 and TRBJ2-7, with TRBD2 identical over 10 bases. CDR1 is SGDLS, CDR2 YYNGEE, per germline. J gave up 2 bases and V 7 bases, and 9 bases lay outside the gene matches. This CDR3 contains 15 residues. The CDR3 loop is CASSRSGGGPYEQYF. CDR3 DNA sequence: TGTGCCAGCTCAAGGAGCGGGGGGGGGCCCTACGAGCAGTACTTC.

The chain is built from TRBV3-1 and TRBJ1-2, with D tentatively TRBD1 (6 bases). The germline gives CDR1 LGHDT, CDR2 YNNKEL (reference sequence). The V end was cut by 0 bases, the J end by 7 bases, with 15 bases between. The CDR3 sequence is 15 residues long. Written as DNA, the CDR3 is TGTGCCAGCAGCCAAGACCGGGGGCAGACGGGTGGCTACACCTTC. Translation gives CASSQDRGQTGGYTF.

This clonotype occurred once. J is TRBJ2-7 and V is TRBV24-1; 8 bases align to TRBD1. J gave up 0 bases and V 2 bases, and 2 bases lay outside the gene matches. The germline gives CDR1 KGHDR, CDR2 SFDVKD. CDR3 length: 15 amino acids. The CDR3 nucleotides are TGTGCCACCAGTGATTGGACAGGGAGCTCCTACGAGCAGTACTTC. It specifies CATSDWTGSSYEQYF.

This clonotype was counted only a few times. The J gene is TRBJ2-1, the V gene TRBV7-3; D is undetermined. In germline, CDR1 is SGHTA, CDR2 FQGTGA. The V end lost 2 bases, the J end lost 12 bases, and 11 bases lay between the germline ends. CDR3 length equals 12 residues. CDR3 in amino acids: CASSLGVGRQFF. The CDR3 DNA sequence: TGTGCCAGCAGCTTAGGGGTGGGTCGGCAGTTCTTC. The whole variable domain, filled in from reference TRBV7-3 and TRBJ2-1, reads GAGVSQTPSNKVTEKGKYVELRCDPISGHTALYWYRQSLGQGPEFLIYFQGTGAADDSGLPNDRFFAVRPEGSVSTLKIQRTERGDSAVYLCASSLGVGRQFFGPGTRLTVL.

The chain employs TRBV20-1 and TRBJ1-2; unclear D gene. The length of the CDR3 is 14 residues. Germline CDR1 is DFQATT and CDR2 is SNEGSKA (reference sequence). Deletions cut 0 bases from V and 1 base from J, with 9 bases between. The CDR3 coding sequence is TGCAGTGCTAGAGATCTGCCGAGTAACTATGGCTACACCTTC. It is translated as CSARDLPSNYGYTF.

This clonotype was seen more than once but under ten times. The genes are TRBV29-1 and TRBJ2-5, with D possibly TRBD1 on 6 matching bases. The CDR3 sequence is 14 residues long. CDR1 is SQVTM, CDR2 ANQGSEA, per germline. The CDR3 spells CSLKDRTYQETQYF. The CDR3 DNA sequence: TGCTCTTTAAAGGACAGAACCTACCAAGAGACCCAGTACTTC. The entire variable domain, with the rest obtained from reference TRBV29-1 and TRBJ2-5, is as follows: SAVISQKPSRDICQRGTSLTIQCQVDSQVTMMFWYRQQPGQSLTLIATANQGSEATYESGFVIDKFPISRPNLTFSTLTVSNMSPEDSSIYLCSLKDRTYQETQYFGPGTRLLVL.

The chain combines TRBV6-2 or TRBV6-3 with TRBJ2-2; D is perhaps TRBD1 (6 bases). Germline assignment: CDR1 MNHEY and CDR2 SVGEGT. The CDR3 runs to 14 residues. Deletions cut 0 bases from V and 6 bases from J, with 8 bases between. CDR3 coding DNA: TGTGCCAGCAGTTACTCGTGGGGGCCCGGGGAGCTGTTTTTT. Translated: CASSYSWGPGELFF.

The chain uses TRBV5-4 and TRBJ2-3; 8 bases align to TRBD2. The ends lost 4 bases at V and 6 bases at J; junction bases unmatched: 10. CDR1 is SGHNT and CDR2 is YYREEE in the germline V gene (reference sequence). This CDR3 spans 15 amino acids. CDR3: CASSLAGGARDTQYF. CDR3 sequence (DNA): TGTGCCAGCAGCCTAGCCGGGGGGGCTAGGGATACGCAGTATTTT.

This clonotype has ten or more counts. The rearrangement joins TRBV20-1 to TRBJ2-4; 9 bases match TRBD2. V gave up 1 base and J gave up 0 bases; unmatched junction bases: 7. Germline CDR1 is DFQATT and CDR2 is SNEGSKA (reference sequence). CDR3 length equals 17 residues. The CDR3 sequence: CSARVLAGLGAKNIQYF. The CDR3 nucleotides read TGCAGTGCTAGAGTACTAGCGGGTCTCGGAGCCAAAAACATTCAGTACTTC.

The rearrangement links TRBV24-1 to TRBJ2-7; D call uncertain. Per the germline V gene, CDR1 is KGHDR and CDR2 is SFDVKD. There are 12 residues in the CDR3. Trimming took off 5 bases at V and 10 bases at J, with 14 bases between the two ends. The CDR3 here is CATSAYSGGQYF. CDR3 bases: TGTGCCACCAGTGCCTACTCTGGCGGACAGTACTTC.